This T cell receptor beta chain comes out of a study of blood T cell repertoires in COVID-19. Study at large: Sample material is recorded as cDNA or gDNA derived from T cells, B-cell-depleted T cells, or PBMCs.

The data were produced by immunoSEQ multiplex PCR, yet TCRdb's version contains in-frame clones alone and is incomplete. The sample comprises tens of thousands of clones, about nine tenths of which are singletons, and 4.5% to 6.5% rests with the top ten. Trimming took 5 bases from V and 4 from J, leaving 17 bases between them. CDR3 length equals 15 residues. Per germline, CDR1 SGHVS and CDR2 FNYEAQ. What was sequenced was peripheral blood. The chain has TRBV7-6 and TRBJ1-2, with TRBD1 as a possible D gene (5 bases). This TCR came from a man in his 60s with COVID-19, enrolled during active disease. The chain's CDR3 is CASSPVGGGGYGYTF. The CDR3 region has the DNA TGTGCCAGCAGCCCGGTGGGGGGAGGCGGCTATGGCTACACCTTC.